These T cell receptor beta chains were read from a single sample in a study of CD8 T cells in Susac syndrome. Using its own MiXCR run on the immunoSEQ multiplex PCR reads, TCRdb lists one record per CDR3 protein. The sample lists some 77,000 distinct CDR3 sequences; approximately 93% were seen once. The specimen sequenced was CD4+ T cells from PBMCs. The receptors come from a human donor with Susac syndrome. Both conserved end residues are part of each CDR3. The order of the fields is V gene, D gene, J gene, CDR3 DNA, CDR3 protein. A D gene is named only where the DNA matches it firmly.

v_call: TRBV20-1; d_call: -; j_call: TRBJ2-7; cdr3_nt: TGCAGTGCTAGAGTATCCCCCGGTAGATTCTCCTACGAGCAGTACTTC; cdr3_aa: CSARVSPGRFSYEQYF
v_call: TRBV3-1; d_call: -; j_call: TRBJ2-5; cdr3_nt: TGTGCCAGCAGCCATGCACGGACATCAGAAGAGACCCAGTACTTC; cdr3_aa: CASSHARTSEETQYF
v_call: TRBV10-3; d_call: -; j_call: TRBJ1-1; cdr3_nt: TGTGCCATCAGTGGTGGAGAAGTTACGAACACTGAAGCTTTCTTT; cdr3_aa: CAISGGEVTNTEAFF
v_call: TRBV7-2; d_call: -; j_call: TRBJ1-3; cdr3_nt: TGTGCCAGCAGCCCACGACAGATTTACTCTGGAAACACCATATATTTT; cdr3_aa: CASSPRQIYSGNTIYF
v_call: TRBV19; d_call: TRBD1; j_call: TRBJ2-3; cdr3_nt: TGTGCCAGTATCGAGGGGGCGCTTGGTACGCAGTATTTT; cdr3_aa: CASIEGALGTQYF
v_call: TRBV6-6; d_call: -; j_call: TRBJ1-1; cdr3_nt: TGTGCCAGCAGTTTGGCCACTGAAGCTTTCTTT; cdr3_aa: CASSLATEAFF
v_call: TRBV2; d_call: -; j_call: TRBJ2-2; cdr3_nt: TGTGCCAGCAGTGAAAGGCAGGGCCCCGGGGAGCTGTTTTTT; cdr3_aa: CASSERQGPGELFF
v_call: TRBV19; d_call: -; j_call: TRBJ2-3; cdr3_nt: TGTGCCAGTAGTATGCAGGGTAGAACAGATACGCAGTATTTT; cdr3_aa: CASSMQGRTDTQYF
v_call: TRBV19; d_call: -; j_call: TRBJ1-5; cdr3_nt: TGTGCCAGTAGCTGGGGGCGGATATATCAGCCCCAGCATTTT; cdr3_aa: CASSWGRIYQPQHF
v_call: TRBV4-1; d_call: TRBD2; j_call: TRBJ2-1; cdr3_nt: TGCGCCAGCAGCCCCTCAACTAGCGGGGGGGCCGGGGTTTACAATGAGCAGTTCTTC; cdr3_aa: CASSPSTSGGAGVYNEQFF
v_call: TRBV7-8; d_call: TRBD2; j_call: TRBJ2-3; cdr3_nt: TGTGCCAGCAGCTTATACGCCCCGGCGGGGGGCGCAGATACGCAGTATTTT; cdr3_aa: CASSLYAPAGGADTQYF
v_call: TRBV7-2; d_call: -; j_call: TRBJ1-5; cdr3_nt: TGTGCCAGCAGCCCGAAGGAGGGATTTTATAGCAATCAGCCCCAGCATTTT; cdr3_aa: CASSPKEGFYSNQPQHF
v_call: TRBV28; d_call: -; j_call: TRBJ1-3; cdr3_nt: TGTGCCAGCAAAGATAGTGGGACCCCAGCTGGAAACACCATATATTTT; cdr3_aa: CASKDSGTPAGNTIYF
v_call: TRBV7-3; d_call: -; j_call: TRBJ1-5; cdr3_nt: TGTGCCAGCAGCTTAAGCCAGGGTGAGGTCAATCATCAGCCCCAGCATTTT; cdr3_aa: CASSLSQGEVNHQPQHF
v_call: TRBV6-5; d_call: TRBD1; j_call: TRBJ2-5; cdr3_nt: TGTGCCAGCAGGCCAGACAGGGGGCGTCGAGAGACCCAGTACTTC; cdr3_aa: CASRPDRGRRETQYF